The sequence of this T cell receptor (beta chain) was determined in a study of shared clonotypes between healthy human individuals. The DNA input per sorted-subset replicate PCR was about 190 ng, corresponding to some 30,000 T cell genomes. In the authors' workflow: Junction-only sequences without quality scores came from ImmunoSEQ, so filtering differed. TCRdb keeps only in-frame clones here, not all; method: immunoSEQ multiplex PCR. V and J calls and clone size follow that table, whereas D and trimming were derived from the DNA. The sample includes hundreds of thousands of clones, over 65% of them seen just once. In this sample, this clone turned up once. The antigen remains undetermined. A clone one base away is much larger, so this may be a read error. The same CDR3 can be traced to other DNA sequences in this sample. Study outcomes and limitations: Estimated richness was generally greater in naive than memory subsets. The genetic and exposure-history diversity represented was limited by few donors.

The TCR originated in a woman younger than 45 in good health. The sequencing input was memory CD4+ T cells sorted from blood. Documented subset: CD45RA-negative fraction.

CDR3 sequence (DNA): TGTGCCAGCACTCTAAAGACAGGGCGGAACGAGCAGTACTTC. Amino acid sequence: CASTLKTGRNEQYF. This rearrangement joins TRBV28 to TRBJ2-7; 7 nucleotides agree with TRBD1. The ends lost 7 bases at V and 5 bases at J; junction bases unmatched: 11. The CDR3 is made up of 14 amino acids. Germline V CDR1 and CDR2: MDHEN, SYDVKM.